What follows are 3 T cell receptor beta chains derived from one specimen sequenced in a study of metastatic and nonmetastatic thyroid tumors. TCRdb re-called the PCR reads with MiXCR. The profile covers 25,000 to 30,000 clones, with around a fifth appearing a single time and approximately 30% taken by the ten largest. Ahead of thyroid surgery, no patient had received treatment of any kind. The sample consisted of blood. These receptors were collected from a male donor with papillary thyroid cancer or a benign thyroid nodule (not recorded which). Some clones in this sample may be carry-over from other donors' samples.

This clone was recorded many times. Written as DNA, the CDR3 is TGCGCCAGCAGCCAAGGGTGGAACACTGAAGCTTTCTTT. Translated: CASSQGWNTEAFF. J is TRBJ1-1 and V is TRBV4-3, with D unclear. The CDR3 runs 13 residues. Per germline, CDR1 LGHNA and CDR2 YSLEER. V shed 1 base and J shed 1 base, with 4 bases lying between them.

A note on this clone: This may arise from a read error, as a much more abundant clone is one base away. The chain couples TRBV6-5 to TRBJ2-7, with D uncertain. CDR3 size: 13 residues. Germline assignment: CDR1 MNHEY and CDR2 SVGAGI. Here the CDR3 DNA reads TGTGCCAGCAGTTACGGATTTCGTGACGAGCAGCACTTC. The encoded protein is CASSYGFRDEQHF.

This clone was seen at least ten times. This rearrangement joins TRBV6-6 to TRBJ1-2, with no clear D. Trimming stripped 0 bases from V and 2 bases from J, with 7 bases between. The CDR3 is 14 residues long. From germline, CDR1 is MNHNY and CDR2 SVGAGI (reference sequence). For the CDR3, the DNA is TGTGCCAGCAGTTACTCGCCGGTGAACTATGGCTACACCTTC. Translating gives CASSYSPVNYGYTF.